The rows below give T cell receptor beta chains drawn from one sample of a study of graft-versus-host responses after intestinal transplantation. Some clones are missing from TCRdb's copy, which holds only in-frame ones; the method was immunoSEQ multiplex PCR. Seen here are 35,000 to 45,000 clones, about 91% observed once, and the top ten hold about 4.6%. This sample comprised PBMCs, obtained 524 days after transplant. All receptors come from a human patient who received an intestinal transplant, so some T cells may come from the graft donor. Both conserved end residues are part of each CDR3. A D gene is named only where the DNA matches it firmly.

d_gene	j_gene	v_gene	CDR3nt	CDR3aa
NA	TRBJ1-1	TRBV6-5	TGTGCCAGCAGTTACGCGGGGGGGACTGAAGCTTTCTTT	CASSYAGGTEAFF
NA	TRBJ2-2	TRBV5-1	TGCGCCAGCAAATCGGGTAGCGCTCATTCCACCGGGGAGCTGTTTTTT	CASKSGSAHSTGELFF
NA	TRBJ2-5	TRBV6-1	TGTGCCAGCAGTGGAGTGGCTTACCAAGAGACCCAGTACTTC	CASSGVAYQETQYF
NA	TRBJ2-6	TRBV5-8	TGTGCCAGCAGCTTGGCGGGGACTGGGGCCAACGTCCTGACTTTC	CASSLAGTGANVLTF
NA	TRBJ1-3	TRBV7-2	TGTGCCAGCAGCTTAGATCACAGGAGCTCTGGAAACACCATATATTTT	CASSLDHRSSGNTIYF
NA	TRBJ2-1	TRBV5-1	TGCGCCAGCAGCTTGGAGGCAGGGTGGTGGAATGAGCAGTTCTTC	CASSLEAGWWNEQFF
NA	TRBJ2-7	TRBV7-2	TGTGCCAGCAGCTTAGACACTACGAGCTCCTACGAGCAGTACTTC	CASSLDTTSSYEQYF
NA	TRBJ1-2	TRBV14	TGTGCCAGCAGCCAAGACCGGGGGGGAGAAGGCTACACCTTC	CASSQDRGGEGYTF
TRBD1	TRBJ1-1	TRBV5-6	TGTGCCAGCAGCTTGGGGCAGGGGGCTGAAGCTTTCTTT	CASSLGQGAEAFF
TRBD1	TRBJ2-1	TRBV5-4	TGTGCCAGCAGCCCCCGGGACAGGGGATTCAATGAGCAGTTCTTC	CASSPRDRGFNEQFF
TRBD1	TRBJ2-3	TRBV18	TGTGCCAGCTCACGTCGGACAGGGATGGGCACAGATACGCAGTATTTT	CASSRRTGMGTDTQYF
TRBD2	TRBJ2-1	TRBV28	TGTGCCAGCAGTTTTTCGGGAGCGGGAGGCCCTAACCCATCCTACAATGAGCAGTTCTTC	CASSFSGAGGPNPSYNEQFF
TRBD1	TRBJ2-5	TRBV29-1	TGCAGCGTTGAACTGACCGGGACAGCTTTAGAGACCCAGTACTTC	CSVELTGTALETQYF
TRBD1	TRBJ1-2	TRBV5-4	TGTGCCACAGGACAGGGCATTAATCCGAGGGGCTACACCTTC	CATGQGINPRGYTF
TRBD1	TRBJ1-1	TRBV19	TGTGCCAGTAGTTCTAGGACAGGGGGAGGAACTGAAGCTTTCTTT	CASSSRTGGGTEAFF
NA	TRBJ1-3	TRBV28	TGTGCCAGCAGTAGGGGGGGGAGCTCTGGAAACACCATATATTTT	CASSRGGSSGNTIYF
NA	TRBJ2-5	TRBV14	TGTGCCAGCAGCCAAGCATCAGGGGCCGAGACCCAGTACTTC	CASSQASGAETQYF